Sequencing of this T cell receptor (beta chain) was carried out in a study of T-cell memory formation after mild COVID-19. MiXCR was run by TCRdb on the 5' RACE reads, yielding one entry per CDR3 protein. This table has roughly 130,000 distinct CDR3 sequences, approximately 5.9% appearing once. V was shortened by 8 bases and J by 2 bases, with 11 bases between the two germline ends. In germline, CDR1 is SGHTA, CDR2 FQGNSA. The CDR3 is made up of 13 amino acids. The chain recombines TRBV7-2 with TRBJ2-3; D is possibly TRBD2 (6 bases). Sequenced sample: PBMCs or a T cell subset sorted from them (not recorded which). The clonotype comes from an adult woman who had mild COVID-19 (a few samples of this study predate the infection). Cell type and time point are not known. CDR3 sequence reads: CASHSGPTDTQYF. The CDR3 region has the DNA TGTGCCAGCCATAGCGGCCCCACAGATACGCAGTATTTT.